This entry concerns a single T cell receptor beta chain. The antigen remains unidentified. TCRdb re-called the reads through MiXCR, storing one row per CDR3 protein. The data show around 210,000 distinct CDR3 sequences, about 5.9% seen once. The data were obtained in a study of T cell repertoires in cytomegalovirus infection. Regarding the study as a whole: Cumulative public TCR beta family frequency identified CMV carriers with the relevant HLA.

Sequences were obtained from PBMCs. The receptor comes from a human donor in good health (CMV status not recorded). Some clones in this sample may be carry-over from other donors' samples.

The CDR3 DNA follows: TGTGCCAGCAGTTACTCCCTCACAGATACGCAGTATTTT. This sequence encodes CASSYSLTDTQYF. The genes are TRBV6-6 and TRBJ2-3; D call uncertain. Germline V gene lookup returns CDR1 MNHNY and CDR2 SVGAGI (reference sequence). The CDR3 is 13 residues long. V lost 0 bases and J 2 bases, leaving 3 bases between the germline ends.